Presented here are 18 T cell receptor beta chains from one specimen sequenced in a study of T cells in localized non-small cell lung cancer (dated by TCRdb to the early 2020s). To prepare the library, the immunoSEQ multiplex PCR assay was applied. The table was pulled from immuneACCESS by TCRdb, which kept in-frame rearrangements only. Such tables lose some clones; where checked, under half of the loss comes from unresolved V genes, and the rest has no known cause. The sample contains fewer than 40,000 clones, about 89% of them found a single time. The ten largest clones capture around 3.2% of the sample. The material was peripheral blood, obtained before any cancer treatment. These receptors came from a female donor at least 60 years old with stage I lung adenocarcinoma.

The gene calls are TRBV28 and TRBJ1-2; 9 nucleotides agree with TRBD1. J lost 4 bases, V lost 6 bases, and 6 bases had no gene match. CDR3 length: 14 residues. Germline CDR1 MDHEN, CDR2 SYDVKM. The CDR3 region has the DNA TGTGCCAGCAGGTTGACAGGGGGTGGCTATGGCTACACCTTC. It yields the protein CASRLTGGGYGYTF.

The chain carries TRBV7-2 and TRBJ1-5; no firm D call. In germline, CDR1 is SGHTA, CDR2 FQGNSA. V lost 0 bases, J lost 6 bases, and 9 bases lay in between. The length of the CDR3 is 14 residues. The CDR3 DNA sequence: TGTGCCAGCAGCTTAGCAGACATGAGTCAGCCCCAGCATTTT. This translates into CASSLADMSQPQHF.

In its sample, this clone was seen once. The gene calls are TRBV28 and TRBJ2-1; D gene unclear. CDR1 and CDR2 from the germline V gene are MDHEN and SYDVKM. Trimming stripped 7 bases from V and 2 bases from J, with 9 bases between. The CDR3 sequence is 13 residues long. Here the CDR3 DNA reads TGTGCCAGCACCCCCACAGCCTACAATGAGCAGTTCTTC. It translates to CASTPTAYNEQFF. Based on the CDR3 plus reference TRBV28 and TRBJ2-1, the full variable domain is DVKVTQSSRYLVKRTGEKVFLECVQDMDHENMFWYRQDPGLGLRLIYFSYDVKMKEKGDIPEGYSVSREKKERFSLILESASTNQTSMYLCASTPTAYNEQFFGPGTRLTVL.

The chain links TRBV9 to TRBJ2-1, with TRBD2 identical over 10 bases. J was trimmed by 2 bases and V by 1 base; bases with no gene match: 12. Germline V CDR1 and CDR2: SGDLS, YYNGEE. This CDR3 region has 19 residues. Here the CDR3 reads CASSVLAGDLIAPYNEQFF. The CDR3 DNA follows: TGTGCCAGCAGCGTACTAGCGGGAGACCTGATTGCCCCCTACAATGAGCAGTTCTTC.

The CDR3 bases are TGTGCCATCAGCCAGACAGGGATCAGGACTAGCGGGCCCTACGAGCAGTACTTC. It specifies CAISQTGIRTSGPYEQYF. V usage is TRBV10-3 and J usage is TRBJ2-7, with TRBD2 matching 11 bases. Germline trimming cut 6 bases from V and 2 bases from J; bases unmatched to any gene: 15. Germline V gene sequence: CDR1 ENHRY, CDR2 SYGVKD. The CDR3 loop spans 18 amino acids.

V is TRBV27 and J is TRBJ2-3; perhaps TRBD1 as D (5 bases). V shed 5 bases and J shed 0 bases, with 9 bases lying between them. The CDR3 is made up of 14 amino acids. The V gene's germline CDR1 is MNHEY and CDR2 SMNVEV (reference sequence). In DNA, the CDR3 is TGTGCCAGCAGTCAGGGCCTCAGCACAGATACGCAGTATTTT. This gives the protein CASSQGLSTDTQYF.

The genes are TRBV20-1 and TRBJ1-5; D gene uncertain. Germline V lookup: CDR1 DFQATT, CDR2 SNEGSKA (reference sequence). With 2 bases removed from V and 6 bases from J, the gap between germline ends came to 5 bases. The CDR3 is 11 amino acids. The CDR3 reads CSARKGQPQHF. The DNA for the CDR3 is TGCAGTGCTAGAAAGGGTCAGCCCCAGCATTTT.

This clone appeared once. V gene TRBV5-1 combines with J gene TRBJ2-7; 9 positions agree with TRBD1. CDR1 and CDR2 (germline): SGHRS, YFSETQ. The CDR3 spans 14 residues. J gave up 6 bases and V 3 bases, and 7 bases lay outside the gene matches. In DNA, the CDR3 is TGCGCCAGCAGCTCGGGACAGGGACCTTCCGAGCAGTACTTC. Protein product: CASSSGQGPSEQYF. Variable domain in full (rest from reference TRBV5-1 and TRBJ2-7): KAGVTQTPRYLIKTRGQQVTLSCSPISGHRSVSWYQQTPGQGLQFLFEYFSETQRNKGNFPGRFSGRQFSNSRSEMNVSTLELGDSALYLCASSSGQGPSEQYFGPGTRLTVT.

The rearrangement uses TRBV6-6 and TRBJ1-1; D uncertain. The CDR3 sequence is 13 residues long. Germline lookup yields CDR1 MNHNY and CDR2 SVGAGI (reference sequence). The germline V and J ends were trimmed by 3 bases and 1 base, with 6 bases remaining between them. CDR3 residues: CASSYNRNTEAFF. The CDR3, as DNA: TGTGCCAGCAGTTATAACAGGAACACTGAAGCTTTCTTT.

This chain uses TRBV5-4 with TRBJ2-6; D is unresolved. CDR3 size: 13 residues. The V end lost 2 bases, the J end lost 1 base, and 1 base lay between the germline ends. Germline V gene lookup returns CDR1 SGHNT and CDR2 YYREEE (reference sequence). DNA of the CDR3: TGTGCCAGCAGCTTATCTGGGGCCAACGTCCTGACTTTC. The encoded protein is CASSLSGANVLTF. The full variable domain, completed using reference TRBV5-4 and TRBJ2-6, is ETGVTQSPTHLIKTRGQQVTLRCSSQSGHNTVSWYQQALGQGPQFIFQYYREEENGRGNFPPRFSGLQFPNYSSELNVNALELDDSALYLCASSLSGANVLTFGAGSRLTVL.

The chain combines TRBV6-4 with TRBJ2-1, with TRBD2 identical over 8 bases. The J segment lost 10 bases and the V segment lost 0 bases, leaving 2 bases of the junction unmatched. Per the germline V gene, CDR1 is MRHNA and CDR2 is SNTAGT. The CDR3 sequence is 13 residues long. The CDR3 loop reads CASSDSIAGEQFF. The CDR3 nucleotides are TGTGCCAGCAGTGACTCAATAGCGGGGGAGCAGTTCTTC.

This sequence joins TRBV25-1 and TRBJ1-1; D unresolved. The CDR3 has 10 residues. Trimming took 6 bases from V and 6 from J, leaving 5 bases between them. The germline V gene has CDR1 MGHDK and CDR2 SYGVNS. The CDR3 DNA reads as TGTGCCAGCAGCCCCCCTGAAGCTTTCTTT. Its translation: CASSPPEAFF. Filled out from reference TRBV25-1 and TRBJ1-1, the complete variable domain reads EADIYQTPRYLVIGTGKKITLECSQTMGHDKMYWYQQDPGMELHLIHYSYGVNSTEKGDLSSESTVSRIRTEHFPLTLESARPSHTSQYLCASSPPEAFFGQGTRLTVV.

The chain links TRBV2 to TRBJ1-4; D possibly corresponds to TRBD1 (6 bases). This CDR3 contains 17 residues. Trimming left V 2 bases short and J 1 base short, with 14 bases between. Germline loops: CDR1 SNHLY, CDR2 FYNNEI. The CDR3 sequence is CASSENRGQETNEKLFF. The DNA of the CDR3 is TGTGCCAGCAGTGAAAACCGGGGGCAGGAAACTAATGAAAAACTGTTTTTT.

The V and J genes are TRBV7-2 and TRBJ2-7, with 9 bases lining up with TRBD1. This CDR3 comprises 15 residues. The germline V gene encodes CDR1 SGHTA and CDR2 FQGNSA. Losses at the gene ends were 8 bases for V and 2 bases for J; bases not matched to a gene: 10. In DNA, the CDR3 is TGTGCCAGCGGGCCTCGACAGGGGGAGGCCTACGAGCAGTACTTC. Encoded protein: CASGPRQGEAYEQYF.

The rearrangement uses TRBV15 and TRBJ2-7; weak D call: TRBD2 (6 bases). V was cut by 0 bases and J by 4 bases, with 10 bases left in between. From germline, CDR1 is LNHNV and CDR2 YYDKDF (reference sequence). This CDR3 has 14 residues. In nucleotides, the CDR3 is TGTGCCACCAGCAGAGAACTAGCCAGTTACGAGCAGTACTTC. This translates into CATSRELASYEQYF.

The chain has TRBV18 and TRBJ2-1, with TRBD2 matching over 14 bases. CDR1 KGHSH and CDR2 LQKENI come from the germline V gene. V shed 5 bases, J shed 9 bases, and the junction held 6 bases outside the gene matches. The CDR3 sequence is 15 residues long. The CDR3 DNA sequence: TGTGCCAGCTCAATGGGACTAGCGGGAGATGTTGAGCAGTTCTTC. It codes for CASSMGLAGDVEQFF.

The CDR3 nucleotides are TGTGCCAGCTCACCAAAGAGGCACAAGGGCCAAGAGACCCAGTACTTC. Translated: CASSPKRHKGQETQYF. The rearrangement uses TRBV18 and TRBJ2-5; D ambiguous. Trimming cost V 2 bases and J 1 base, with 14 bases left between them. Germline V lookup: CDR1 KGHSH, CDR2 LQKENI. CDR3 length: 16 residues. Variable domain in full (rest from reference TRBV18 and TRBJ2-5): NAGVMQNPRHLVRRRGQEARLRCSPMKGHSHVYWYRQLPEEGLKFMVYLQKENIIDESGMPKERFSAEFPKEGPSILRIQQVVRGDSAAYFCASSPKRHKGQETQYFGPGTRLLVL.

CDR3 loop: CASSLQRTGNTEAFF. In nucleotides, the CDR3 is TGTGCCAGCAGCCTTCAAAGGACGGGGAACACTGAAGCTTTCTTT. J is TRBJ1-1 and V is TRBV7-2; D call uncertain. V was trimmed by 5 bases and J by 1 base, leaving 14 bases between them. In germline, CDR1 is SGHTA, CDR2 FQGNSA. CDR3 length equals 15 residues.